This T cell receptor beta chain was captured by sequencing in a study of blood T cells in healthy people across ages. PCR was performed a second time for about 7 to 12 cycles using a sample-barcoded 5' primer and a J-beta primer mix. Each single sample gave us at least 3 million CDR3-containing paired-end reads. TCRdb passed the 5' RACE reads through MiXCR, listing each CDR3 protein once. The sample consists of around 2 million distinct CDR3 sequences, approximately 40% of them appearing once. Study-level results: The percentage of naive T cells correlated strongly with TCR beta diversity. The study found more naive CD4+ cells and higher diversity in long-lived than aged donors.

Trimming took 5 bases from V and 4 from J; bases not matched to a gene: 9. CDR1 is SGHTA and CDR2 is FQGNSA in the germline V gene. CDR3 length: 15 amino acids. Note on this clonotype: What it recognizes is unknown.

The specimen was blood. The receptor comes from a human donor in good health. The rearrangement links TRBV7-2 to TRBJ1-2; 8 bases line up with TRBD1. This CDR3 reads CASSRVGDRGYGYTF. CDR3 nucleotide sequence: TGTGCCAGCAGCCGCGTTGGAGACAGGGGCTATGGCTACACCTTC.